These 19 T cell receptor beta chains came from one sample sequenced in a study of early T cells in non-severe SARS-CoV-2 infection (dated by TCRdb to the early 2020s). Libraries were constructed by 5' RACE. Sequenced on a NextSeq 500. TCRdb cleaned the public reads at Q25 with fastp, built clones with MiXCR and kept in-frame beta chains. Entries that share a CDR3 protein sequence are merged under the most common genes and DNA. This sample holds about 67,000 distinct CDR3 sequences; around a tenth were observed only once. The biggest ten clones account for 3% to 4.5% of the sample. Input material: whole blood. These receptors were taken from an adult who was a healthcare worker with PCR-confirmed SARS-CoV-2 infection or an uninfected control (not recorded which).

There are many counts of this clonotype. This rearrangement joins TRBV5-1 to TRBJ1-2; 12 bases are a match to TRBD1. The CDR3 has 15 residues. Germline V gene sequence: CDR1 SGHRS, CDR2 YFSETQ. V was pared by 4 bases and J by 3 bases, with 4 bases of the junction left unmatched. Here the CDR3 DNA reads TGCGCCAGCAGCAAGGGGACAGGGGGCGACTATGGCTACACCTTC. Its translation: CASSKGTGGDYGYTF. Using reference TRBV5-1 and TRBJ1-2 for the parts outside the CDR3, the full variable domain is KAGVTQTPRYLIKTRGQQVTLSCSPISGHRSVSWYQQTPGQGLQFLFEYFSETQRNKGNFPGRFSGRQFSNSRSEMNVSTLELGDSALYLCASSKGTGGDYGYTFGSGTRLTVV.

The DNA of the CDR3 is TGTGCCAGCCAACGACAGGGTGTTGAAAAACTGTTTTTT. This codes for CASQRQGVEKLFF. This rearrangement joins TRBV12-3 or TRBV12-4 to TRBJ1-4; 7 positions match TRBD1. This CDR3 region has 13 residues. J was trimmed by 7 bases and V by 8 bases; bases with no gene match: 7.

The gene calls are TRBV24-1 and TRBJ2-1; 11 bases map to TRBD2. This CDR3 contains 12 residues. Germline CDR1 and CDR2: KGHDR and SFDVKD. V gave up 9 bases and J gave up 7 bases; unmatched junction bases: 1. CDR3 sequence (DNA): TGTGCCACCGGGACTAGCGGAAATGAGCAGTTCTTC. The encoded protein is CATGTSGNEQFF.

This clonotype was counted between two and nine times. This rearrangement joins TRBV27 to TRBJ2-7; 7 bases agree with TRBD1. CDR1 MNHEY and CDR2 SMNVEV come from the germline V gene (reference sequence). V was clipped by 5 bases and J by 3 bases; unmatched bases: 7. The CDR3 runs to 14 residues. CDR3 sequence reads: CASSKITGDYEQYF. The CDR3 bases are TGTGCCAGCAGTAAAATAACAGGGGACTACGAGCAGTACTTC.

Regarding this clonotype: A much larger clone differs from this one at a single base, so this may be a read error. Given the absence of the conserved phenylalanine or tryptophan at the CDR3 end, a read error is likely. The V gene is TRBV2, the J gene TRBJ1-2; a possible D gene is TRBD1 (5 bases). V dropped 7 bases and J dropped 0 bases, with 12 bases sitting between them. CDR1 is SNHLY and CDR2 is FYNNEI in the germline V gene. The CDR3 loop spans 14 amino acids. The CDR3 here is CASIGAGTNYGYTS. CDR3 nucleotide sequence: TGTGCCAGCATCGGGGCCGGAACTAACTATGGCTACACCTCC.

In this sample, this clonotype turned up a few times. V gene TRBV20-1 combines with J gene TRBJ2-5; D not resolved. The CDR3 runs 11 residues. V lost 1 base and J 4 bases, leaving 4 bases between the germline ends. Looked up from germline, CDR1 is DFQATT and CDR2 is SNEGSKA (reference sequence). The CDR3 DNA follows: TGCAGTGCTAGAGGCCCAGAGACCCAGTACTTC. Translated: CSARGPETQYF.

This clonotype was seen at least ten times. The CDR3 here is CASRTSGRASSYNEQFF. The CDR3 bases are TGTGCCAGCAGAACTAGCGGGAGGGCCAGCTCCTACAATGAGCAGTTCTTC. The rearrangement uses TRBV12-3 or TRBV12-4 and TRBJ2-1; 13 positions agree with TRBD2. V lost 6 bases, J lost 0 bases, and 5 bases stayed unmatched. CDR3 length equals 17 residues.

The table lists this clonotype with many counts. The chain recombines TRBV7-9 with TRBJ1-4; D uncertain. This CDR3 has 14 amino acids. Trimming removed 5 bases at V and 8 bases at J, with 15 bases between. CDR1 and CDR2 (germline): SEHNR, FQNEAQ (reference sequence). As DNA, the CDR3 is TGTGCCAGCAGCCACAGTAATCAGTACGAAAAACTGTTTTTT. It is translated as CASSHSNQYEKLFF. Combining the CDR3 with reference TRBV7-9 and TRBJ1-4 gives the whole variable domain DTGVSQNPRHKITKRGQNVTFRCDPISEHNRLYWYRQTLGQGPEFLTYFQNEAQLEKSRLLSDRFSAERPKGSFSTLEIQRTEQGDSAMYLCASSHSNQYEKLFFGSGTQLSVL.

This clonotype was seen repeatedly, ten times or more. The rearrangement joins TRBV7-3 to TRBJ2-5; no definite D call. Trimming left V 0 bases short and J 1 base short, with 9 bases between. CDR3 length: 15 amino acids. Germline CDR1 and CDR2: SGHTA and FQGTGA. The CDR3 coding sequence is TGTGCCAGCAGCTTAACTGGCGGCAGCCAAGAGACCCAGTACTTC. Protein: CASSLTGGSQETQYF.

In DNA form, the CDR3 reads TGTGCCAGCACCACAGGGGGCCTAAATGAGCAGTTCTTC. This encodes CASTTGGLNEQFF. This chain uses TRBV9 with TRBJ2-1; TRBD1 matches 9 bases. The CDR3 has 13 amino acids. Germline V gives CDR1 SGDLS, CDR2 YYNGEE. J was trimmed by 7 bases and V by 6 bases; bases with no gene match: 5. The complete variable domain, with remaining parts taken from reference TRBV9 and TRBJ2-1, reads DSGVTQTPKHLITATGQRVTLRCSPRSGDLSVYWYQQSLDQGLQFLIQYYNGEERAKGNILERFSAQQFPDLHSELNLSSLELGDSALYFCASTTGGLNEQFFGPGTRLTVL.

This clonotype was observed at least ten times. This chain links TRBV5-4 with TRBJ2-7, with 7 bases lining up with TRBD1. Germline V gene lookup returns CDR1 SGHNT and CDR2 YYREEE (reference sequence). V dropped 6 bases and J dropped 2; count of bases not matched to a gene: 5. This CDR3 has 13 amino acids. The CDR3 region is CASKGGATYEQYF. CDR3 DNA: TGTGCCAGCAAAGGGGGCGCAACCTACGAGCAGTACTTC.

This clonotype has a count of ten or more. The J gene is TRBJ2-7, the V gene TRBV7-9; possible D gene TRBD1, 5 bases. V was trimmed by 6 bases and J by 7 bases, leaving 16 bases between them. Germline V lookup: CDR1 SEHNR, CDR2 FQNEAQ (reference sequence). The CDR3 totals 13 residues. This chain's CDR3 is CASRDTSALEQYF. The CDR3 DNA follows: TGTGCCAGCAGGGACACCTCAGCCCTAGAGCAGTACTTC. The full variable domain, rest sourced from reference TRBV7-9 and TRBJ2-7, is DTGVSQNPRHKITKRGQNVTFRCDPISEHNRLYWYRQTLGQGPEFLTYFQNEAQLEKSRLLSDRFSAERPKGSFSTLEIQRTEQGDSAMYLCASRDTSALEQYFGPGTRLTVT.

This rearrangement joins TRBV4-1 to TRBJ2-7; D may match TRBD1 or TRBD2 (5 bases each). Trimming shortened V by 1 base and J by 4 bases, and 8 bases separated the two germline ends. Germline assignment: CDR1 MGHRA and CDR2 YSYEKL. The CDR3 consists of 13 residues. This CDR3 reads CASSQGREYEQYF. DNA for the CDR3: TGCGCCAGCAGCCAAGGCAGGGAGTACGAGCAGTACTTC.

This clonotype was counted many times. This chain connects TRBV11-2 to TRBJ2-1; 9 nucleotides match TRBD2. Trimming removed 5 bases from V and 6 bases from J; junction bases left unmatched: 11. This CDR3 is 16 amino acids long. Germline V lookup: CDR1 SGHAT, CDR2 FQNNGV. The CDR3 region is CASSPQGAGGPNEQFF. Here the CDR3 DNA reads TGTGCCAGCAGCCCCCAAGGGGCGGGAGGGCCCAATGAGCAGTTCTTC.

The J gene is TRBJ2-1, the V gene TRBV2; D is ambiguous. The CDR3 loop spans 16 amino acids. Per germline, CDR1 SNHLY and CDR2 FYNNEI. V was trimmed by 6 bases and J by 2 bases, leaving 17 bases between them. CDR3 sequence (DNA): TGTGCCAGCAGCGTTAGTCGAACCGCAACCTACAATGAGCAGTTCTTC. It translates to CASSVSRTATYNEQFF.

This clonotype was recorded a few times. The rearrangement uses TRBV29-1 and TRBJ2-7, with a tentative D call TRBD2 (5 bases). Germline CDR1 SQVTM, CDR2 ANQGSEA. The CDR3 extends over 11 amino acids. V was cut by 4 bases and J by 3 bases, with 7 bases left in between. The CDR3 sequence is CSVGAGYEQYF. CDR3 DNA sequence: TGCAGCGTTGGTGCGGGCTACGAGCAGTACTTC.

CDR3 in amino acids: CASSTGGAGQETQYF. Written as DNA, the CDR3 is TGTGCCAGCAGCACAGGGGGAGCAGGCCAAGAGACCCAGTACTTC. V gene TRBV9 combines with J gene TRBJ2-5, with 8 positions matching TRBD1. Germline CDR1 and CDR2: SGDLS and YYNGEE. J was trimmed by 1 base and V by 4 bases; bases with no gene match: 6. The CDR3 length is 15 residues. The full variable domain, rest sourced from reference TRBV9 and TRBJ2-5, is DSGVTQTPKHLITATGQRVTLRCSPRSGDLSVYWYQQSLDQGLQFLIQYYNGEERAKGNILERFSAQQFPDLHSELNLSSLELGDSALYFCASSTGGAGQETQYFGPGTRLLVL.

This clonotype was counted only a few times. The chain carries TRBV28 and TRBJ2-5; D tentatively fits TRBD1 or TRBD2 (6 bases each). This CDR3 spans 15 amino acids. The V end lost 6 bases, the J end lost 1 base, and 15 bases lay between the germline ends. CDR1 is MDHEN, CDR2 SYDVKM, per germline. The CDR3 DNA follows: TGTGCCAGCAGCACCTACACGGGGGCCCAAGAGACCCAGTACTTC. Protein sequence: CASSTYTGAQETQYF.

This clonotype was found a few times. The chain recombines TRBV20-1 with TRBJ2-3; 8 bases are a match to TRBD1. Looked up from germline, CDR1 is DFQATT and CDR2 is SNEGSKA (reference sequence). CDR3 length: 12 residues. The J segment lost 4 bases and the V segment lost 6 bases, leaving 3 bases of the junction unmatched. CDR3 coding DNA: TGCAGTGCAGCAGGGGGCCCAGATACGCAGTATTTT. Protein: CSAAGGPDTQYF.